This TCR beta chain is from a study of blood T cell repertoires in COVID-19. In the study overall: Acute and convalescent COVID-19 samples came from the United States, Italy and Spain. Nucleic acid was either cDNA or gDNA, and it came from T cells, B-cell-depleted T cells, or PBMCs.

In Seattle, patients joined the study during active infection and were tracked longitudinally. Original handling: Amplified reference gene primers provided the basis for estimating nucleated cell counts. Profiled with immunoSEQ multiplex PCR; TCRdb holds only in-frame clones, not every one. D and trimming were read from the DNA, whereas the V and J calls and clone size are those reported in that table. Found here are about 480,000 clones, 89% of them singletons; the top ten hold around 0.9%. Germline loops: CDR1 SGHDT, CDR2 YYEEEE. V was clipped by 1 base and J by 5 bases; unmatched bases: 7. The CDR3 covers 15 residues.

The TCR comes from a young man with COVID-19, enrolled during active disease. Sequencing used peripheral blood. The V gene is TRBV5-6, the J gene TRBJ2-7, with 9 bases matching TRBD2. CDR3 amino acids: CASSLLKREAHEQYF. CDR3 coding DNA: TGTGCCAGCAGCTTGTTAAAGCGGGAGGCCCACGAGCAGTACTTC.